Below, 10 T cell receptor beta chains from the same sample are listed, as sequenced in a study of PD-L1 blockade in urothelial cancer. Assay: immunoSEQ multiplex PCR; the TCRdb copy retains only in-frame clones and omits some. This sample carries 130,000 or so clones, less than 85% of them seen once, and the ten largest clones take around 3.2%. Time point described: pretreatment peripheral blood. This sample comprised PBMCs, obtained around atezolizumab (anti-PD-L1) treatment. All receptors derive from a man aged 45-60 years with urothelial cancer.

J is TRBJ2-7 and V is TRBV23-1, with D maybe TRBD2 (6 bases). TRBV23-1 carries the ORF label, with uncertain function. V gave up 0 bases and J gave up 3 bases, with 9 bases separating them. The CDR3 contains 14 residues. The CDR3 sequence is CASSQSMGGYEQYF. The CDR3 DNA reads as TGCGCCAGCAGTCAATCTATGGGGGGCTACGAGCAGTACTTC.

This clone has more than one count but fewer than ten. This chain links TRBV19 with TRBJ1-5; a possible D gene is TRBD1 (5 bases). V gave up 5 bases and J gave up 3 bases, with 11 bases separating them. The CDR3 is 14 amino acids. CDR1 and CDR2 (germline): LNHDA, SQIVND (reference sequence). CDR3 loop: CASSRGGDNQPQHF. CDR3 nucleotides: TGTGCCAGTAGTCGTGGGGGGGACAATCAGCCCCAGCATTTT.

This chain joins TRBV6-5 and TRBJ1-5; D is perhaps TRBD1 (5 bases). Germline V gene data show CDR1 as MNHEY and CDR2 as SVGAGI. Trimming removed 5 bases from V and 6 bases from J, with 11 bases in between. The CDR3 loop spans 13 amino acids. This chain's CDR3 is CASSPSGGQPQHF. CDR3 bases: TGTGCCAGCAGTCCCTCGGGGGGTCAGCCCCAGCATTTT.

This sequence joins TRBV15 and TRBJ2-3; the match to TRBD2 covers 9 bases. The junction had 15 bases not matched to a gene; V was cut back by 6 bases and J by 5 bases. This CDR3 spans 17 amino acids. Germline CDR1 LNHNV, CDR2 YYDKDF (reference sequence). CDR3 protein: CATSKVVVAGVEDTQYF. CDR3 DNA sequence: TGTGCCACCAGTAAAGTTGTGGTAGCGGGAGTTGAAGATACGCAGTATTTT.

The V gene is TRBV7-9, the J gene TRBJ2-2; no reliable D call. Trimming stripped 5 bases from V and 6 bases from J, with 10 bases between. This CDR3 region has 13 residues. Germline loops: CDR1 SEHNR, CDR2 FQNEAQ (reference sequence). CDR3: CASSPTVSGELFF. DNA of the CDR3: TGTGCCAGCAGCCCTACCGTGTCCGGGGAGCTGTTTTTT.

This chain uses TRBV29-1 with TRBJ2-1, with 12 bases aligning to TRBD2. After removal of 6 bases from V and 7 bases from J, the junction contained 7 bases not matched to a gene. CDR1 SQVTM and CDR2 ANQGSEA come from the germline V gene. The CDR3 extends over 14 amino acids. Written as DNA, the CDR3 is TGCAGCGTAGCCGGGACTAGCGGGTCGAATGAGCAGTTCTTC. Translating it yields CSVAGTSGSNEQFF.

The chain links TRBV27 to TRBJ1-6, with 11 bases identical to TRBD1. The junction had 11 bases not matched to a gene; V was cut back by 6 bases and J by 7 bases. Germline V gene sequence: CDR1 MNHEY, CDR2 SMNVEV (reference sequence). The CDR3 length is 17 residues. DNA of the CDR3: TGTGCCAGCAGACTACCCCGGACAGGGGGCAACAATTCACCCCTCCACTTT. Protein: CASRLPRTGGNNSPLHF.

This chain uses TRBV28 with TRBJ2-7, with 7 bases that match TRBD1. In germline, CDR1 is MDHEN, CDR2 SYDVKM. Trimming removed 5 bases from V and 2 bases from J; junction bases left unmatched: 3. This CDR3 contains 13 residues. CDR3 in amino acids: CASSLQGPYEQYF. CDR3 sequence (DNA): TGTGCCAGCAGTCTACAGGGGCCCTACGAGCAGTACTTC.

This clone appeared a single time. The CDR3 DNA sequence: TGTGCCAGCAGCAAAAAATGGGACAGCTACGAGCAGTACTTC. Amino acid sequence: CASSKKWDSYEQYF. This chain connects TRBV6-5 to TRBJ2-7; 7 nucleotides align to TRBD1. Losses at the gene ends were 6 bases for V and 3 bases for J; bases not matched to a gene: 8. From germline, CDR1 is MNHEY and CDR2 SVGAGI. The CDR3 extends over 14 amino acids.

V is TRBV15 and J is TRBJ2-1; 8 bases agree with TRBD2. CDR3 length: 17 residues. J lost 2 bases, V lost 4 bases, and 10 bases had no gene match. Germline V lookup: CDR1 LNHNV, CDR2 YYDKDF (reference sequence). CDR3 protein: CATSTKPGLVTYNEQFF. CDR3 DNA sequence: TGTGCCACCAGCACTAAACCGGGACTAGTAACCTACAATGAGCAGTTCTTC.